This T cell receptor beta chain was recorded in a study of cytomegalovirus exposure and HLA in healthy donors. Study-level findings and limits: As confirmed in vitro, three CMV-associated chains were specific for CMV antigens. Analysis was carried out at a later point, and it linked a missense DCLRE1C variant to TCR beta V- and J-gene trimming.

It was with 60 Vbeta and 13 Jbeta primers that the PCR ran. Measured with immunoSEQ multiplex PCR; TCRdb has only the in-frame clones, and not every one. This table has under 130,000 clones, 60% to 85% appearing once. Of note for this clone: The antigen is unknown.

V lost 11 bases and J lost 1, with 17 bases in between. Germline CDR1 reads LNHDA; CDR2 reads SQIVND (reference sequence). This CDR3 region has 15 residues. The receptor was isolated from a female donor in good health and CMV-seropositive. The sample comprised PBMCs. The chain is built from TRBV19 and TRBJ2-2; weak D call: TRBD1 (6 bases). The CDR3 sequence is CAVRTGTRNTGELFF. DNA of the CDR3: TGTGCCGTCAGGACCGGGACACGGAACACCGGGGAGCTGTTTTTT.